This T cell receptor beta chain was observed in a study of cytomegalovirus exposure and HLA in healthy donors. Whole-study findings and limits: Researchers counted 164 TCR beta chains as cytomegalovirus-associated. V- and J-gene trimming of TCR beta was linked (in a later analysis) to a missense DCLRE1C variant. Per published accounts, TCR beta sequences correctly predicted the HLA-A and HLA-B alleles of most subjects.

Use of 60 Vbeta and 13 Jbeta primers characterized the PCR. This table comes from immunoSEQ multiplex PCR, and its TCRdb copy is limited to in-frame clones, with some not included. Among about 94,000 clones listed, around 80% were seen once. As to this clone: Its antigen is unknown.

Germline CDR1 SSHAT, CDR2 FNYEAQ (reference sequence). There are 13 residues in the CDR3. Trimming removed 2 bases at V and 6 bases at J, with 8 bases between. Sequencing was performed on PBMCs. This sequence originates from a woman aged 55 to 70 in good health and CMV-seronegative. This rearrangement joins TRBV7-7 to TRBJ2-1, with D possibly TRBD1 on 5 matching bases. The CDR3 nucleotides read TGTGCCAGCAGCTTACAGGGTACCAATGAGCAGTTCTTC. Residues: CASSLQGTNEQFF.